This T cell receptor (beta chain) appears in the sequencing data of a study of blood T cell repertoires in COVID-19. Whole-study context: Acute and convalescent COVID-19 samples came from the United States, Italy and Spain. T cells, B-cell-depleted T cells, or PBMCs provided the cDNA or gDNA that served as material.

Per the original data handling: Estimated nucleated cell counts came from reference gene primer amplification. Using immunoSEQ multiplex PCR, the repertoire was profiled, and TCRdb retains in-frame clones only, with some absent. The V and J calls and clone size come from that table; D and trimming were worked out from the DNA. The sample shows over 250,000 clones, about nine tenths of them seen only once. This clonotype originated in a man in his fifties or sixties who had recovered from COVID-19. Sequenced material: peripheral blood.

The CDR3 loop is CASQGEPGNTIYF. As DNA, the CDR3 is TGTGCTTCACAGGGCGAGCCTGGAAACACCATATATTTT. The rearrangement uses TRBV2 and TRBJ1-3; a weak D match, TRBD1 (6 bases). The CDR3 has 13 residues. Germline CDR1 SNHLY, CDR2 FYNNEI.